This TCR beta chain was recorded in a study of T cell responses to AZD1222 COVID-19 vaccine. Overall study results and limits: Researchers took repertoire samples only after the peak T cell response had come.

Concerning this clone itself: Its antigen is undetermined. A junction boundary mismatches the germline segment, possibly from a read error.

The CDR3 runs to 12 residues. CDR1 is LGHDT, CDR2 YNNKEL, per germline (reference sequence). Profiling relied on immunoSEQ multiplex PCR, and the TCRdb table lists in-frame clones only, not all of them. The sample includes 80,000 to 100,000 clones, approximately 90% seen only once; the top ten take more than 2%. Sequenced here: peripheral blood, sampled 28 days after the second AZD1222 dose. J is TRBJ2-1 and V is TRBV3-1 (or the pseudogene TRBV3-2); D is undetermined. This TCR came from an adult who received the AZD1222 COVID-19 vaccine. In DNA form, the CDR3 reads TGTGCCAGCAGCCACCAGTGGAATGGGCAGTTCTTC. Encoded protein: CASSHQWNGQFF.